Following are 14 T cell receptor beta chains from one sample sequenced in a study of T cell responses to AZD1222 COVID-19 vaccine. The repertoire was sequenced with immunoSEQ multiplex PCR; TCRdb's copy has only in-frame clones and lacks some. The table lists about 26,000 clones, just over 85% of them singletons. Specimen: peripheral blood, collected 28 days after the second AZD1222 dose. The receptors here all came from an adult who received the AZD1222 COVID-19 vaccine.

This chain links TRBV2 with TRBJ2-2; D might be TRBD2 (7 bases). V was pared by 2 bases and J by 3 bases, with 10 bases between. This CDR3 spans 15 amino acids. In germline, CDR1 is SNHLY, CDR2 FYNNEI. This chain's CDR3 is CASSELGGHTGELFF. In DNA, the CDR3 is TGTGCCAGCAGTGAACTCGGGGGGCACACCGGGGAGCTGTTTTTT.

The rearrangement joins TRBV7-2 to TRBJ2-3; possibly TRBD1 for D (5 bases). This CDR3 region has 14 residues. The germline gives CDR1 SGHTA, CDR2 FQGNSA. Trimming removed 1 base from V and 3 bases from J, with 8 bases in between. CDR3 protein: CASSLVQGTDTQYF. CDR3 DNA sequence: TGTGCCAGCAGCTTAGTCCAGGGAACAGATACGCAGTATTTT.

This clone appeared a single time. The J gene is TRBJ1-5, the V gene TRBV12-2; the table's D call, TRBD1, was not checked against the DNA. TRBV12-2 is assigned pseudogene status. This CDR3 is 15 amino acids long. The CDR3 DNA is TGTGCAAGTCGCTGGGCGCCCGAACTTTATCAGCCCCAGCATTTT. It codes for CASRWAPELYQPQHF.

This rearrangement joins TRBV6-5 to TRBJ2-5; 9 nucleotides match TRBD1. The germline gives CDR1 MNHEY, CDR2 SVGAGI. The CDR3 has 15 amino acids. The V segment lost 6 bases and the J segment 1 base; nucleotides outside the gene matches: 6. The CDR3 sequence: CASRRDRVAQETQYF. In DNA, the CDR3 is TGTGCCAGCAGGAGGGACAGGGTCGCCCAAGAGACCCAGTACTTC.

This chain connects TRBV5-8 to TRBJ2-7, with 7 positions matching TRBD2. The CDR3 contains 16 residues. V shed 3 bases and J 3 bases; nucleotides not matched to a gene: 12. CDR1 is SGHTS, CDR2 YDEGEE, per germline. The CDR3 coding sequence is TGTGCCAGCAGCTACCTTGGGACTATCAATATCTACGAGCAGTACTTC. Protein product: CASSYLGTINIYEQYF. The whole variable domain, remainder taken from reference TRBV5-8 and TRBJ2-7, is EAGVTQSPTHLIKTRGQQATLRCSPISGHTSVYWYQQALGLGLQFLLWYDEGEERNRGNFPPRFSGRQFPNYSSELNVNALELEDSALYLCASSYLGTINIYEQYFGPGTRLTVT.

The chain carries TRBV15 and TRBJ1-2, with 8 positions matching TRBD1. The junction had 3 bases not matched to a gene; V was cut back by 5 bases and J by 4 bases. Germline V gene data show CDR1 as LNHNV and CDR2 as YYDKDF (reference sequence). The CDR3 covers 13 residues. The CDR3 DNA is TGTGCCACCAGCCCGGACAGGGCCTATGGCTACACCTTC. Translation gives CATSPDRAYGYTF. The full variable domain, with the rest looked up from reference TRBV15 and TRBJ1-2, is DAMVIQNPRYQVTQFGKPVTLSCSQTLNHNVMYWYQQKSSQAPKLLFHYYDKDFNNEADTPDNFQSRRPNTSFCFLDIRSPGLGDTAMYLCATSPDRAYGYTFGSGTRLTVV.

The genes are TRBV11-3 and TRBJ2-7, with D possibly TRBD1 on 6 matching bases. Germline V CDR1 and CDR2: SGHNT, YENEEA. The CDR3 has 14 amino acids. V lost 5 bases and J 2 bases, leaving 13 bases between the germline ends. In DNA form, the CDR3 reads TGTGCCAGCAGCCACCGGGACAAAGCCTACGAGCAGTACTTC. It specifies CASSHRDKAYEQYF.

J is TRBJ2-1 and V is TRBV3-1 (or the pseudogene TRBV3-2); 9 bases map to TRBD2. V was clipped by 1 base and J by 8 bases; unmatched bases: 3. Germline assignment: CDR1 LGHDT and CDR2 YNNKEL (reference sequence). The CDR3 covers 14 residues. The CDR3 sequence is CASSQAASGDEQFF. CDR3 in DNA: TGTGCCAGCAGCCAAGCTGCTAGCGGGGATGAGCAGTTCTTC.

CDR3 sequence (DNA): TGTGCCAGCAGTGGCTACAATGAGCAGTTCTTC. It encodes CASSGYNEQFF. The rearrangement joins TRBV27 to TRBJ2-1; D is unresolved. Germline CDR1 is MNHEY and CDR2 is SMNVEV (reference sequence). This CDR3 contains 11 residues. The V and J ends lost 5 bases and 3 bases respectively, with 2 bases between them.

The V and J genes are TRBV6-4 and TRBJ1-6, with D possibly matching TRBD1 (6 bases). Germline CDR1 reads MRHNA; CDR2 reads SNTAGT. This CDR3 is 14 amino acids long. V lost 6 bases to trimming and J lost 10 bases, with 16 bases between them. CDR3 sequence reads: CASRPKTGGSPLHF. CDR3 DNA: TGTGCCAGCAGACCCAAGACAGGAGGGTCACCCCTCCACTTT.

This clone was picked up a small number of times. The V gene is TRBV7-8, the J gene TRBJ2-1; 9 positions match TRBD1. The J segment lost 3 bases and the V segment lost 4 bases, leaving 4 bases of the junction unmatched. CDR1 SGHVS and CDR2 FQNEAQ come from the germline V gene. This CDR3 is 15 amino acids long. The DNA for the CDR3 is TGTGCCAGCAGCTCGGGACAGGGCTTCTACAATGAGCAGTTCTTC. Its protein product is CASSSGQGFYNEQFF.

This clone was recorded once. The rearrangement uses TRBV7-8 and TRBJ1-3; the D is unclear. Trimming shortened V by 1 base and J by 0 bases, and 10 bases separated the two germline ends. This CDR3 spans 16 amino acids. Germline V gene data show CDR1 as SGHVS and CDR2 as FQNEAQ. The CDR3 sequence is CASSLVGVGSGNTIYF. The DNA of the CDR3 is TGTGCCAGCAGCTTAGTAGGTGTAGGCTCTGGAAACACCATATATTTT.

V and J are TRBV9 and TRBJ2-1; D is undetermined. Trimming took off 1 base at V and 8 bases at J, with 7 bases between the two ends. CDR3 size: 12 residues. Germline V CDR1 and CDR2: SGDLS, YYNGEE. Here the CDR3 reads CASSVLFDEQFF. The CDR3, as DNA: TGTGCCAGCAGCGTATTATTTGATGAGCAGTTCTTC.

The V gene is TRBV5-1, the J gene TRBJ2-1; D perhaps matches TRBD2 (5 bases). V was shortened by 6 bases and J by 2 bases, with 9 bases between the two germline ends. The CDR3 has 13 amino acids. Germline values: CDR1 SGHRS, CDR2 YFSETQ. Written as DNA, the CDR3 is TGCGCCAGCACCTTAGCGACCTACAATGAGCAGTTCTTC. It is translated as CASTLATYNEQFF.